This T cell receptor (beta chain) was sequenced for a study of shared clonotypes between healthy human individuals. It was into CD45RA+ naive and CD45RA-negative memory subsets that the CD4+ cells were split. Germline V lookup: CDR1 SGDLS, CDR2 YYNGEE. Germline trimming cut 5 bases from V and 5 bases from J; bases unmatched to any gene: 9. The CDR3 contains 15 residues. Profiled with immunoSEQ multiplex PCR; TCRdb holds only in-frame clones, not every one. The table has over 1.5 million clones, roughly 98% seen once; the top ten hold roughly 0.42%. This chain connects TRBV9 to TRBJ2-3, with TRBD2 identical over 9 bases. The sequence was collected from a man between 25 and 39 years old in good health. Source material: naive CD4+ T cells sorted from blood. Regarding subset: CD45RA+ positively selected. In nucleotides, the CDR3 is TGTGCCAGCAGTGCTAGCGGGATGCGGGGAGATACGCAGTATTTT. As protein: CASSASGMRGDTQYF.